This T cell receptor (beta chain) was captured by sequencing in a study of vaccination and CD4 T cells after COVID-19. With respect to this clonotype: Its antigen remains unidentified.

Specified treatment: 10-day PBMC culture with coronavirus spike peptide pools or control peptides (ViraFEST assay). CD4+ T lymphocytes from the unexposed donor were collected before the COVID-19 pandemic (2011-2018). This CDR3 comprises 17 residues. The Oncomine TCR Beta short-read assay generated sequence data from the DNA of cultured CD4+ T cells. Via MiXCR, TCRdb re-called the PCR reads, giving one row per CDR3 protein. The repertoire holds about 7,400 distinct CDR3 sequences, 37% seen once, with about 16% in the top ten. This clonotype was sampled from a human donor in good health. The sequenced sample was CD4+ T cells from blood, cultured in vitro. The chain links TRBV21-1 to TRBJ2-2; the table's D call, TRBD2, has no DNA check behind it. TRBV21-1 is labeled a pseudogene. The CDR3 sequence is CASSKASGGPNTGELFF. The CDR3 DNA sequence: TGTGCCAGCAGCAAGGCTAGCGGGGGGCCGAACACCGGGGAGCTGTTTTTT.